These T cell receptor beta chains were read from a single sample in a study of T cell repertoires in cytomegalovirus infection. A single record per CDR3 protein comes from TCRdb applying MiXCR to the reads. The table includes around 300,000 distinct CDR3 sequences, 20% to 30% detected once. These receptors lack a known antigen. The sample here was cultured PBMCs, taken from culture after CMV antigen stimulation. Receptors were obtained from a human donor in good health (CMV status not recorded). Some clones in this sample may be carry-over from other donors' samples. Each CDR3 is given with its conserved first and last residue. The order of the fields is J gene, D gene, clone size, V gene, CDR3 protein, CDR3 DNA. A D gene is named only where the DNA matches it firmly. Only some rows state a clone size, as once, few, many or a class for expanded clones.

J: TRBJ2-1; D: TRBD1; size: many; V: TRBV7-2; CDR3: CASSSTGGLGQFF; DNA: TGTGCCAGCAGCTCGACAGGGGGGCTTGGGCAGTTCTTC
J: TRBJ2-2; D: NA; size: NA; V: TRBV2; CDR3: CASRGTPNTGELFF; DNA: TGTGCCAGCAGGGGGACACCGAACACCGGGGAGCTGTTTTTT
J: TRBJ1-1; D: NA; size: NA; V: TRBV28; CDR3: CASSSTGMNTEAFF; DNA: TGTGCCAGCAGTTCGACAGGAATGAACACTGAAGCTTTCTTT
J: TRBJ2-1; D: NA; size: NA; V: TRBV4-1; CDR3: CASSQARGAANNEQFF; DNA: TGCGCCAGCAGCCAAGCTCGGGGGGCGGCCAACAATGAGCAGTTCTTC
J: TRBJ2-7; D: NA; size: NA; V: TRBV7-6; CDR3: CASSLARGDSYEQYF; DNA: TGTGCCAGCAGCTTAGCGCGCGGGGATTCCTACGAGCAGTACTTC
J: TRBJ2-1; D: TRBD2; size: NA; V: TRBV7-9; CDR3: CASGTSGSLSNEQFF; DNA: TGTGCCAGCGGGACTAGCGGGAGTTTGAGCAATGAGCAGTTCTTC
J: TRBJ2-7; D: TRBD2; size: NA; V: TRBV20-1; CDR3: CSAVRTSGSYEQYF; DNA: TGCAGTGCTGTCAGGACTAGCGGGAGCTACGAGCAGTACTTC
J: TRBJ1-4; D: NA; size: few; V: TRBV6-1; CDR3: CASRVSRGGEKLFF; DNA: TGTGCCAGCAGGGTATCCAGGGGCGGTGAAAAACTGTTTTTT
J: TRBJ2-4; D: NA; size: few; V: TRBV20-1; CDR3: CSARFSGTKNIQYF; DNA: TGCAGTGCTAGATTTTCCGGGACCAAAAACATTCAGTACTTC
J: TRBJ2-7; D: TRBD1; size: NA; V: TRBV6-1; CDR3: CAIRQGEVYEQYF; DNA: TGTGCCATCCGACAGGGGGAGGTATACGAGCAGTACTTC
J: TRBJ2-5; D: NA; size: medium-sized; V: TRBV7-2; CDR3: CASSHGGTLRRETQYF; DNA: TGTGCCAGCAGCCACGGCGGGACTCTCCGACGGGAGACCCAGTACTTC
J: TRBJ1-6; D: TRBD1; size: NA; V: TRBV6-6; CDR3: CASSYPVGQGDLGMSPLHF; DNA: TGTGCCAGCAGTTACCCAGTGGGACAGGGGGATCTTGGGATGTCACCCCTCCACTTT
J: TRBJ2-7; D: NA; size: NA; V: TRBV6-8; CDR3: CASSYSRTSSNEQYF; DNA: TGTGCCAGCAGTTACTCCAGGACCAGTTCCAACGAGCAGTACTTC
J: TRBJ1-2; D: NA; size: NA; V: TRBV19; CDR3: CASMGNRVKNYGYTF; DNA: TGTGCCAGTATGGGTAACAGAGTTAAGAACTATGGCTACACCTTC
J: TRBJ2-5; D: NA; size: few; V: TRBV6-1; CDR3: CASRRTYQETQYF; DNA: TGTGCCAGCAGAAGGACATACCAAGAGACCCAGTACTTC
J: TRBJ2-7; D: NA; size: NA; V: TRBV28; CDR3: CASYRSTASFYEQYF; DNA: TGTGCCAGCTACAGATCGACAGCCAGCTTCTACGAGCAGTACTTC
J: TRBJ2-3; D: TRBD2; size: NA; V: TRBV12-3/TRBV12-4; CDR3: CASSLVAGGSTDTQYF; DNA: TGTGCCAGCAGTTTGGTAGCGGGAGGTAGCACAGATACGCAGTATTTT
J: TRBJ2-1; D: TRBD2; size: NA; V: TRBV14; CDR3: CASSQDGTGTRTYNEQFF; DNA: TGTGCCAGCAGCCAAGATGGCACCGGGACTAGAACCTACAATGAGCAGTTCTTC
J: TRBJ2-1; D: TRBD2; size: NA; V: TRBV6-1; CDR3: CASSAFGLAGNNEQFF; DNA: TGTGCCAGCAGTGCCTTTGGACTAGCGGGAAACAATGAGCAGTTCTTC
J: TRBJ1-4; D: NA; size: NA; V: TRBV6-2/TRBV6-3; CDR3: CASSFDTGGATTNEKLFF; DNA: TGTGCCAGCAGTTTCGACACCGGCGGGGCGACGACTAATGAAAAACTGTTTTTT
J: TRBJ2-1; D: TRBD2; size: few; V: TRBV7-2; CDR3: CASNPSGSSYNEQFF; DNA: TGTGCCAGCAACCCTAGCGGTAGCTCCTACAATGAGCAGTTCTTC
J: TRBJ2-7; D: NA; size: NA; V: TRBV19; CDR3: CASSPGDLGYEQYF; DNA: TGTGCCAGTAGCCCAGGAGATCTGGGGTACGAGCAGTACTTC
J: TRBJ1-4; D: NA; size: many; V: TRBV7-2; CDR3: CASSFLLSNEKLFF; DNA: TGTGCCAGCAGCTTTCTGCTGTCAAATGAAAAACTGTTTTTT
J: TRBJ2-5; D: NA; size: few; V: TRBV7-8; CDR3: CASSLRSAGRQETQYF; DNA: TGTGCCAGCAGCTTAAGGTCTGCAGGGCGGCAAGAGACCCAGTACTTC
J: TRBJ1-1; D: NA; size: once; V: TRBV10-3; CDR3: CAITATGNTEAFF; DNA: TGTGCCATCACCGCGACAGGGAACACTGAAGCTTTCTTT
J: TRBJ2-5; D: TRBD2; size: few; V: TRBV7-9; CDR3: CASSITTSGGEETQYF; DNA: TGTGCCAGCAGCATCACGACTAGCGGGGGGGAAGAGACCCAGTACTTC
J: TRBJ2-3; D: NA; size: NA; V: TRBV24-1; CDR3: CATRTGDSTDTQYF; DNA: TGTGCCACCAGGACAGGCGACTCCACAGATACGCAGTATTTT
J: TRBJ1-1; D: NA; size: NA; V: TRBV6-4; CDR3: CASSGQLVVNTEAFF; DNA: TGTGCCAGCAGCGGACAATTGGTTGTAAACACTGAAGCTTTCTTT
J: TRBJ2-5; D: TRBD1; size: many; V: TRBV12-3/TRBV12-4; CDR3: CASSFGTGGQETQYF; DNA: TGTGCCAGCAGTTTTGGGACAGGGGGCCAAGAGACCCAGTACTTC
J: TRBJ1-2; D: NA; size: NA; V: TRBV4-3; CDR3: CASSQDSAGLNYGYTF; DNA: TGCGCCAGCAGCCAAGATTCTGCAGGGCTGAACTATGGCTACACCTTC
J: TRBJ2-5; D: TRBD2; size: NA; V: TRBV20-1; CDR3: CSAQIAGGLGETQCF; DNA: TGCAGTGCCCAGATAGCGGGAGGCCTCGGAGAGACCCAGTGCTTC
J: TRBJ2-1; D: NA; size: many; V: TRBV7-2; CDR3: CASSATGSQSYNEQFF; DNA: TGTGCCAGCAGCGCCACGGGGTCCCAATCATACAATGAGCAGTTCTTC
J: TRBJ1-2; D: TRBD1; size: few; V: TRBV19; CDR3: CASSIARQGHYGYTF; DNA: TGTGCCAGTAGTATAGCCCGACAGGGCCACTATGGCTACACCTTC
J: TRBJ2-3; D: NA; size: NA; V: TRBV20-1; CDR3: CSARSGVWESTDTQYF; DNA: TGCAGTGCTAGATCCGGGGTTTGGGAGTCCACAGATACGCAGTATTTT
J: TRBJ2-7; D: NA; size: many; V: TRBV7-2; CDR3: CASSSRTSGEQYF; DNA: TGTGCCAGCAGCTCCCGGACCTCGGGCGAGCAGTACTTC
J: TRBJ2-1; D: NA; size: NA; V: TRBV7-2; CDR3: CASSFRLANNEQFF; DNA: TGTGCCAGCAGCTTTAGGCTAGCGAACAATGAGCAGTTCTTC
J: TRBJ2-1; D: TRBD2; size: NA; V: TRBV24-1; CDR3: CATSDISRTSGRNEQFF; DNA: TGTGCCACCAGTGATATCTCACGGACTAGCGGGAGAAATGAGCAGTTCTTC
J: TRBJ1-1; D: NA; size: NA; V: TRBV7-3; CDR3: CASSLSLVSGVKDTEAFF; DNA: TGTGCCAGCAGCTTATCACTTGTGAGCGGTGTTAAGGACACTGAAGCTTTCTTT
J: TRBJ2-5; D: NA; size: few; V: TRBV6-2/TRBV6-3; CDR3: CASSYRGTWGTQYF; DNA: TGTGCCAGCAGTTACCGAGGGACCTGGGGGACCCAGTACTTC
J: TRBJ2-1; D: NA; size: few; V: TRBV14; CDR3: CASSPWEARSYNEQFF; DNA: TGTGCCAGCAGCCCCTGGGAGGCGCGCTCCTACAATGAGCAGTTCTTC
J: TRBJ2-5; D: NA; size: few; V: TRBV12-3/TRBV12-4; CDR3: CASRWTDLEGTQYF; DNA: TGTGCCAGCAGGTGGACCGATCTAGAGGGGACCCAGTACTTC
J: TRBJ2-1; D: NA; size: many; V: TRBV6-1; CDR3: CASSEVPGANEQFF; DNA: TGTGCCAGCAGTGAAGTTCCGGGGGCTAATGAGCAGTTCTTC
J: TRBJ1-5; D: TRBD1; size: NA; V: TRBV6-1; CDR3: CASGGTGVQPQHF; DNA: TGTGCCAGCGGCGGGACAGGGGTTCAGCCCCAGCATTTT
J: TRBJ2-1; D: TRBD2; size: NA; V: TRBV9; CDR3: CASSPYSREGYNEQFF; DNA: TGTGCCAGCAGCCCCTACTCGCGGGAGGGATACAATGAGCAGTTCTTC
J: TRBJ2-7; D: NA; size: NA; V: TRBV7-2; CDR3: CASSLAWQSYDQYF; DNA: TGTGCCAGCAGCTTAGCATGGCAGTCCTACGACCAGTACTTC
J: TRBJ2-4; D: NA; size: NA; V: TRBV20-1; CDR3: CSARRGAAKNIQYF; DNA: TGCAGTGCTAGAAGGGGGGCGGCCAAAAACATTCAGTACTTC
J: TRBJ2-1; D: NA; size: few; V: TRBV6-6; CDR3: CASTKTAYNEQFF; DNA: TGTGCCAGCACTAAGACTGCCTACAATGAGCAGTTCTTC
J: TRBJ2-1; D: TRBD2; size: many; V: TRBV20-1; CDR3: CSARTLGRGSLNEQFF; DNA: TGCAGTGCTAGGACCCTCGGACGCGGGAGCCTCAATGAGCAGTTCTTC
J: TRBJ1-2; D: NA; size: few; V: TRBV20-1; CDR3: CSARGLQVEYGYTF; DNA: TGCAGTGCTAGAGGTCTACAGGTTGAATATGGCTACACCTTC
J: TRBJ2-2; D: NA; size: many; V: TRBV19; CDR3: CASTQRQTNTGELFF; DNA: TGTGCCAGTACCCAGAGACAGACGAACACCGGGGAGCTGTTTTTT
J: TRBJ2-3; D: NA; size: many; V: TRBV6-1; CDR3: CASRPAVSSTDTQYF; DNA: TGTGCCAGCAGGCCGGCGGTCAGTTCCACAGATACGCAGTATTTT
J: TRBJ1-2; D: NA; size: few; V: TRBV11-2; CDR3: CASSGSGKGVGGYTF; DNA: TGTGCCAGCAGCGGCTCGGGGAAAGGGGTTGGTGGCTACACCTTC
J: TRBJ2-1; D: NA; size: once; V: TRBV7-6; CDR3: CASSSGRGEEQFF; DNA: TGTGCCAGCAGTTCGGGCAGGGGTGAGGAGCAGTTCTTC
J: TRBJ1-1; D: TRBD1; size: NA; V: TRBV10-2; CDR3: CASSGVPGGPDTEAFF; DNA: TGCGCCAGCAGTGGGGTGCCAGGGGGCCCGGACACTGAAGCTTTCTTT
J: TRBJ2-2; D: TRBD1; size: NA; V: TRBV28; CDR3: CASSFGLLGQGPGELFF; DNA: TGTGCCAGCAGTTTCGGGTTATTGGGACAGGGGCCCGGGGAGCTGTTTTTT
J: TRBJ2-3; D: NA; size: few; V: TRBV7-2; CDR3: CASSQQGDTQYF; DNA: TGTGCCAGCAGTCAACAGGGAGATACGCAGTATTTT
J: TRBJ1-3; D: NA; size: many; V: TRBV7-6; CDR3: CASSLGPSSGNTIYF; DNA: TGTGCCAGCAGCTTGGGTCCGAGCTCTGGAAACACCATATATTTT
J: TRBJ2-1; D: TRBD2; size: many; V: TRBV7-8; CDR3: CASSLIGLAGGGEQFF; DNA: TGTGCCAGCAGCTTAATCGGACTAGCGGGAGGAGGGGAGCAGTTCTTC
J: TRBJ2-1; D: TRBD1; size: few; V: TRBV7-9; CDR3: CASSPGQVEQFF; DNA: TGTGCCAGCAGCCCCGGACAGGTTGAGCAGTTCTTC